This T cell receptor (beta chain) was found in a study of T cell changes during pregnancy in multiple sclerosis. Only in-frame clones appear in the TCRdb table, and some are missing; sequencing was by immunoSEQ multiplex PCR. Of 100,000 to 140,000 clones in the sample, under 95% were seen once. The CDR3 consists of 16 residues. Germline CDR1 reads MNHEY; CDR2 reads SMNVEV (reference sequence). The V end lost 3 bases, the J end lost 1 base, and 15 bases lay between the germline ends. The chain uses TRBV27 and TRBJ1-1, with D tentatively TRBD1 (5 bases). Sequenced material: peripheral blood, taken in the third trimester of pregnancy. The TCR originated in a female donor in good health, enrolled as a control in a pregnancy study. DNA of the CDR3: TGTGCCAGCAGTTTGACCGCGGGGGTACAGAACACTGAAGCTTTCTTT. Encoded protein: CASSLTAGVQNTEAFF.